Listed below are T cell receptor beta chains from one sample, sequenced in a study of cytomegalovirus exposure and HLA in healthy donors. Data came from immunoSEQ multiplex PCR; TCRdb stores just in-frame clones and leaves some out. This repertoire shows over 85,000 clones, under 85% found once; its top ten account for roughly 6%. Specimen: PBMCs. Receptor source: a man aged 25 to 40 in good health and CMV-seropositive. Both conserved end residues are part of each CDR3. D genes are given only for firm matches. Where a row states a size, it is once, few, many or the class of an expanded clone; other rows omit it.

j_gene	v_gene	d_gene	abundance	CDR3nt	CDR3aa
TRBJ1-1	TRBV7-2	NA	NA	TGTGCCAGCACCCTCTCGTCGAGGTTCTACACTGAAGCTTTCTTT	CASTLSSRFYTEAFF
TRBJ2-7	TRBV7-2	NA	NA	TGTGCCAGCAGCTCCCCTCTTGTATGGGGCTCCTCCTACGAGCAGTACTTC	CASSSPLVWGSSYEQYF
TRBJ1-4	TRBV7-2	NA	NA	TGTGCCAGCAGCATTGGGCAGTTTAATGAAAAACTGTTTTTT	CASSIGQFNEKLFF
TRBJ2-3	TRBV30	TRBD1	once	TGTGCCTGGAGGGACAGGGGTTGGTCAGATACGCAGTATTTT	CAWRDRGWSDTQYF
TRBJ1-2	TRBV6-1	NA	few	TGTGCCAGCAGTGGTGGGACAACCTATGGCTACACCTTC	CASSGGTTYGYTF
TRBJ2-1	TRBV15	NA	NA	TGTGCCACCAGCAGAGATAGCGCTGGTGAGCAGTTCTTC	CATSRDSAGEQFF
TRBJ2-3	TRBV7-7	TRBD2	NA	TGTGCTAGCAGCCGGACTAGCGGGGGGGTTCGCACAGATACGCAGTATTTT	CASSRTSGGVRTDTQYF
TRBJ2-2	TRBV18	NA	NA	TGTGCCAGCTCACTACCGGACTCCGGCGGGGAGCTGTTTTTT	CASSLPDSGGELFF
TRBJ2-1	TRBV23-1	TRBD2	NA	TGCGCCAGCAGTCATGGTCGGGGGCCTAGCGGGGAATCCTCCTCCTACAATGAGCAGTTCTTC	CASSHGRGPSGESSSYNEQFF
TRBJ2-2	TRBV15	TRBD1	once	TGTGCCACCAGCAGAGGACGGGACAGCGTCACCGGGGAGCTGTTTTTT	CATSRGRDSVTGELFF
TRBJ1-1	TRBV5-5	NA	NA	TGTGCCAGCAGCTTGGGGGCATCGAACACTGAAGCTTTCTTT	CASSLGASNTEAFF
TRBJ2-5	TRBV25-1	TRBD2	few	TGTGCCAGCACACTAGCGGGGGGCAGAGAAGAGACCCAGTACTTC	CASTLAGGREETQYF
TRBJ2-7	TRBV6-1	TRBD2	few	TGTGCCAGCAGCCCGGTACGGGGGGGTGGCTACGAGCAGTACTTC	CASSPVRGGGYEQYF
TRBJ1-5	TRBV27	TRBD1	NA	TGTGCCAGCAGTTGGGGGACAGGGGGGGACCAGCCCCAGCATTTT	CASSWGTGGDQPQHF
TRBJ1-2	TRBV14	NA	NA	TGTGCCAGCAGCCGACATCCTAGCTTGGGTGGCTACACCTTC	CASSRHPSLGGYTF
TRBJ2-4	TRBV13	TRBD2	once	TGTGCCAGCAGCAGGACTAGCGGGGGGGCCACCGTAGCCAAAAACATTCAGTACTTC	CASSRTSGGATVAKNIQYF
TRBJ2-2	TRBV5-4	TRBD2	few	TGTGCCAGCAGCCCCAACGGGGGGTACACCGGGGAGCTGTTTTTT	CASSPNGGYTGELFF
TRBJ2-2	TRBV6-6	NA	NA	TGTGCCAGCAGCCGAGGGGGGGCCGGGTCCGGGGAGCTGTTTTTT	CASSRGGAGSGELFF
TRBJ1-2	TRBV2	TRBD1	once	TGTGCCAGCAGTGAAGCGGGGACAGATGGCTACACCTTC	CASSEAGTDGYTF
TRBJ2-1	TRBV27	NA	NA	TGTGCCAGCTGGTCTCAGGGGATGTACAATGAGCAGTTCTTC	CASWSQGMYNEQFF